These 26 T cell receptor beta chains were sequenced from one sample in a study of vaccination and CD4 T cells after COVID-19. Indicated treatment: 10-day PBMC culture with coronavirus spike peptide pools or control peptides (ViraFEST assay). The antigens of these receptors remain unknown. With the Oncomine TCR Beta short-read assay, DNA from cultured CD4+ T cells was sequenced. TCRdb redid the calling of the PCR reads with MiXCR, one entry per CDR3 protein. The data contain 20,000 to 25,000 distinct CDR3 sequences, about 39% of them singletons. This material consisted of CD4+ T cells from blood, cultured in vitro, taken before SARS-CoV-2 vaccination. These receptors all come from a human donor who had recovered from COVID-19.

This clonotype appeared a few times. The chain combines TRBV20-1 with TRBJ1-1; weak D call: TRBD1 (6 bases). The CDR3 contains 15 residues. V was clipped by 5 bases and J by 4 bases, with 20 bases between them. Germline CDR1 DFQATT, CDR2 SNEGSKA (reference sequence). The CDR3 loop reads CSAHGGRQLGTEAFF. The CDR3 DNA reads TGCAGTGCTCATGGGGGCAGACAGTTAGGCACTGAAGCTTTCTTT.

This clonotype was detected only a few times. The chain combines TRBV6-1 with TRBJ1-6, with a possible D match to TRBD1 (6 bases). Trimming pared 8 bases from V and 10 bases from J, leaving 27 bases between. In germline, CDR1 is MNHNS, CDR2 SASEGT. The CDR3 extends over 17 amino acids. DNA for the CDR3: TGTGCCAGCGGACTACGTGGGGGCAGCGTAACGGAATCACCCCTCCACTTT. Its translation is CASGLRGGSVTESPLHF.

The chain links TRBV28 to TRBJ1-6, with D uncertain. With 7 bases removed from V and 2 bases from J, the gap between germline ends came to 12 bases. CDR3 length: 15 amino acids. Germline V gene lookup returns CDR1 MDHEN and CDR2 SYDVKM. CDR3 nucleotides: TGTGCCAGCACAACTGGAAGGACCTATAATTCACCCCTCCACTTT. Its protein product is CASTTGRTYNSPLHF.

In its sample, this clonotype was seen a few times. The V and J genes are TRBV7-2 and TRBJ2-7; D unresolved. With 3 bases removed from V and 5 bases from J, the gap between germline ends came to 5 bases. Germline V lookup: CDR1 SGHTA, CDR2 FQGNSA. This CDR3 has 11 amino acids. CDR3 coding DNA: TGTGCCAGCAGCTTGGTACACGAGCAGTACTTC. Amino acid sequence: CASSLVHEQYF.

The chain joins TRBV12-3 or TRBV12-4 to TRBJ2-3; maybe TRBD1 (6 bases). The CDR3 covers 12 residues. Trimming pared 6 bases from V and 5 bases from J, leaving 9 bases between. The CDR3 spells CASSTQGDTQYF. In nucleotides, the CDR3 is TGTGCCAGCAGCACACAGGGAGATACGCAGTATTTT.

The rearrangement uses TRBV7-2 and TRBJ2-2; a weak D match, TRBD1 (5 bases). Germline loops: CDR1 SGHTA, CDR2 FQGNSA. Trimming removed 3 bases at V and 5 bases at J, with 13 bases between. There are 15 residues in the CDR3. The CDR3 coding sequence is TGTGCCAGCAGCTTTTCGACAGATGGAACCGGGGAGCTGTTTTTT. Protein: CASSFSTDGTGELFF.

The rearrangement joins TRBV5-1 to TRBJ1-1, with TRBD1 matching 8 bases. The length of the CDR3 is 13 residues. CDR1 SGHRS and CDR2 YFSETQ come from the germline V gene. Trimming at V came to 3 bases and at J to 7 bases, leaving 5 bases not matched to a gene. As DNA, the CDR3 is TGCGCCAGCAGCTGGACAGGGCTGGATGAAGCTTTCTTT. It specifies CASSWTGLDEAFF.

This clonotype turned up a few times. The chain links TRBV7-2 to TRBJ1-5, with a possible D match to TRBD1 (5 bases). The CDR3 covers 16 residues. Trimming removed 5 bases at V and 0 bases at J, with 14 bases between. Germline CDR1 is SGHTA and CDR2 is FQGNSA. In DNA form, the CDR3 reads TGTGCCAGCAGCCTACTGGGGGGAACTAGCAATCAGCCCCAGCATTTT. Residues: CASSLLGGTSNQPQHF.

There are a few counts of this clonotype. The chain carries TRBV20-1 and TRBJ1-5, with unresolved D. The germline CDR1 and CDR2 sequences are DFQATT and SNEGSKA (reference sequence). The CDR3 has 14 residues. Trimming took off 1 base at V and 3 bases at J, with 10 bases between the two ends. The CDR3 protein is CSARGRNYNQPQHF. In nucleotides, the CDR3 is TGCAGTGCTAGAGGCAGGAATTACAATCAGCCCCAGCATTTT.

The chain is built from TRBV28 and TRBJ2-7, with D possibly matching TRBD1 (5 bases). V was cut by 3 bases and J by 6 bases, with 18 bases left in between. Germline CDR1 reads MDHEN; CDR2 reads SYDVKM. This CDR3 spans 15 amino acids. Here the CDR3 DNA reads TGTGCCAGCAGTTTTAGGCAGGGTGCGTTCTCCGAGCAGTACTTC. This codes for CASSFRQGAFSEQYF.

CDR3 sequence reads: CASSLIGGGITPDEQYF. In DNA form, the CDR3 reads TGTGCCAGCAGCTTAATTGGGGGGGGCATCACCCCCGACGAGCAGTACTTC. This chain uses TRBV7-9 with TRBJ2-7, with TRBD2 as a possible D gene (7 bases). V dropped 2 bases and J dropped 5 bases, with 22 bases sitting between them. This CDR3 is built from 17 residues. Germline-derived CDR1 and CDR2 are SEHNR and FQNEAQ (reference sequence).

In its sample, this clonotype ranks as medium-sized. V is TRBV7-2 and J is TRBJ2-7, with unresolved D. Germline V gives CDR1 SGHTA, CDR2 FQGNSA. V was clipped by 1 base and J by 1 base, with 2 bases between them. The CDR3 is 12 amino acids. The DNA for the CDR3 is TGTGCCAGCAGCTTAGTTTCCTACGAGCAGTACTTC. Protein sequence: CASSLVSYEQYF.

This clonotype was counted between two and nine times. The rearrangement joins TRBV5-4 to TRBJ2-7, with 9 positions matching TRBD2. Germline V lookup: CDR1 SGHNT, CDR2 YYREEE (reference sequence). The CDR3 consists of 15 residues. J gave up 1 base and V 5 bases, and 7 bases lay outside the gene matches. The CDR3, as DNA: TGTGCCAGCAGGGAGGATAGCGGGGGTTCCTACGAGCAGTACTTC. Translation: CASREDSGGSYEQYF.

The chain links TRBV20-1 to TRBJ2-5, with a possible D match to TRBD2 (7 bases). The CDR3 runs to 15 residues. In germline, CDR1 is DFQATT, CDR2 SNEGSKA (reference sequence). The V end was cut by 5 bases, the J end by 4 bases, with 20 bases between. The CDR3 bases are TGCAGTGCTCCCAGGGGCGGGAGACTCAGAGAGACCCAGTACTTC. It specifies CSAPRGGRLRETQYF.

V and J are TRBV7-8 and TRBJ1-5; possibly TRBD1 for D (6 bases). The V gene lost 0 bases and the J gene lost 7 bases, with 10 bases spanning the gap. Germline V CDR1 and CDR2: SGHVS, FQNEAQ. This CDR3 is 14 amino acids long. The CDR3 reads CASSLAGGHQPQHF. Written as DNA, the CDR3 is TGTGCCAGCAGCTTAGCGGGGGGACACCAGCCCCAGCATTTT.

The CDR3: CASTKLAATKAEQFF. The CDR3 nucleotides read TGTGCCAGTACCAAACTAGCGGCAACTAAAGCTGAGCAGTTCTTC. This sequence joins TRBV19 and TRBJ2-1; 8 nucleotides line up with TRBD2. The junction had 14 bases not matched to a gene; V was cut back by 7 bases and J by 9 bases. Germline V gene lookup returns CDR1 LNHDA and CDR2 SQIVND (reference sequence). This CDR3 has 15 residues.

In this sample, this clonotype turned up a few times. The J gene is TRBJ1-1, the V gene TRBV7-2; D uncertain. This CDR3 is 12 amino acids long. Germline CDR1 reads SGHTA; CDR2 reads FQGNSA. V lost 1 base and J lost 5, with 5 bases in between. The CDR3 protein is CASSLENTEAFF. Written as DNA, the CDR3 is TGTGCCAGCAGCTTAGAGAATACTGAAGCTTTCTTT. Full variable domain (outside the CDR3, taken from reference TRBV7-2 and TRBJ1-1): GAGVSQSPSNKVTEKGKDVELRCDPISGHTALYWYRQSLGQGLEFLIYFQGNSAPDKSGLPSDRFSAERTGGSVSTLTIQRTQQEDSAVYLCASSLENTEAFFGQGTRLTVV.

The table lists this clonotype with a few counts. The chain has TRBV15 and TRBJ2-2, with D possibly matching TRBD2 (6 bases). CDR1 is LNHNV, CDR2 YYDKDF, per germline (reference sequence). The V and J ends lost 1 base and 6 bases respectively, with 15 bases between them. This CDR3 comprises 16 residues. The CDR3 reads CATSRGRDGGSGELFF. The CDR3 DNA follows: TGTGCCACCAGCAGAGGGAGGGACGGAGGGTCCGGGGAGCTGTTTTTT.

The chain employs TRBV9 and TRBJ2-3, with 9 positions matching TRBD2. In germline, CDR1 is SGDLS, CDR2 YYNGEE. V was clipped by 2 bases and J by 6 bases; unmatched bases: 7. This CDR3 is built from 15 residues. The chain's CDR3 is CASSVTGLAGDTQYF. CDR3 nucleotides: TGTGCCAGCAGCGTTACGGGACTAGCAGGGGATACGCAGTATTTT.

The J gene is TRBJ2-1, the V gene TRBV24-1; 8 nucleotides agree with TRBD2. The CDR3 extends over 17 amino acids. The germline CDR1 and CDR2 sequences are KGHDR and SFDVKD. J gave up 3 bases and V 2 bases, and 8 bases lay outside the gene matches. Here the CDR3 reads CATSDSGGETNYNEQFF. CDR3 sequence (DNA): TGTGCCACCAGTGATTCGGGGGGGGAGACAAACTACAATGAGCAGTTCTTC.

This clonotype was seen a handful of times. The V and J genes are TRBV2 and TRBJ1-2; D is unresolved. CDR1 is SNHLY and CDR2 is FYNNEI in the germline V gene. There are 15 residues in the CDR3. The germline V and J ends were trimmed by 6 bases and 4 bases, with 18 bases remaining between them. The CDR3 DNA follows: TGTGCCAGCAGCTTAGGGAGAGGGCTGGGCTATGGCTACACCTTC. It codes for CASSLGRGLGYGYTF. Together with reference TRBV2 and TRBJ1-2, the CDR3 gives the full variable domain: EPEVTQTPSHQVTQMGQEVILRCVPISNHLYFYWYRQILGQKVEFLVSFYNNEISEKSEIFDDQFSVERPDGSNFTLKIRSTKLEDSAMYFCASSLGRGLGYGYTFGSGTRLTVV.

The rearrangement links TRBV25-1 to TRBJ2-5, with 8 bases that match TRBD1. The CDR3 has 15 amino acids. The germline V gene has CDR1 MGHDK and CDR2 SYGVNS. The V segment lost 3 bases and the J segment 5 bases; nucleotides outside the gene matches: 8. In DNA, the CDR3 is TGTGCCAGCAGTGATCAGGCAGGGGGCGCGGAGACCCAGTACTTC. Protein sequence: CASSDQAGGAETQYF.

The sample holds a few counts of this clonotype. The V gene is TRBV12-3 or TRBV12-4, the J gene TRBJ1-6, with D unclear. Trimming removed 0 bases at V and 3 bases at J, with 3 bases between. The CDR3 runs 14 residues. The CDR3 DNA reads TGTGCCAGCAGTTTAGCGGGCTATAATTCACCCCTCCACTTT. It is translated as CASSLAGYNSPLHF.

The chain carries TRBV6-1 and TRBJ1-1; D unclear. The CDR3 runs 15 residues. Germline lookup yields CDR1 MNHNS and CDR2 SASEGT. The V end was cut by 7 bases, the J end by 1 base, with 16 bases between. CDR3 residues: CASTATPLPNTEAFF. The CDR3 DNA sequence: TGTGCCAGCACCGCGACGCCTTTGCCGAACACTGAAGCTTTCTTT.

The CDR3 is CASSLPFRGNGYTF. The CDR3 bases are TGTGCCAGCAGCTTACCTTTTCGGGGGAACGGCTACACCTTC. V usage is TRBV5-6 and J usage is TRBJ1-2, with D possibly matching TRBD1 (5 bases). The V end was cut by 2 bases, the J end by 8 bases, with 16 bases between. This CDR3 comprises 14 residues. The V gene's germline CDR1 is SGHDT and CDR2 YYEEEE.

The gene calls are TRBV28 and TRBJ1-5; no clear D gene. Germline-derived CDR1 and CDR2 are MDHEN and SYDVKM. This CDR3 region has 14 residues. Deletions cut 6 bases from V and 4 bases from J, with 13 bases between. CDR3 amino acids: CASRNEVLNQPQHF. CDR3 in DNA: TGTGCCAGCAGGAATGAAGTCTTAAATCAGCCCCAGCATTTT.